This T cell receptor beta chain was captured by sequencing in a study of memory CD4+ T cells and cytomegalovirus serostatus. Study-level background: Donors were healthy Belgian adults, 10 or so CMV seropositive and 20 to 25 seronegative.

Germline lookup yields CDR1 SQVTM and CDR2 ANQGSEA. The CDR3 extends over 12 amino acids. V gave up 4 bases and J gave up 9 bases, with 13 bases separating them. Sequenced by immunoSEQ multiplex PCR; TCRdb stores in-frame clones only, minus some. The repertoire includes some 60,000 clones, 80% to 85% of them detected once, and more than 0.85% sits in the top ten. The count of this clone is one. Antigen unknown. Single viable CD3+CD4+CD8-CD45RO+ cells were sorted as the memory CD4+ T cells. CMV serostatus came from serum IgG against pp150, pp28, p38, p52. Total CD4+ T cells were enriched by CD4 positive selection. Study conclusions and caveats: CMV serostatus prediction reached median AUC approximately 0.95, or 0.91 with US-trained model.

The chain has TRBV29-1 and TRBJ1-5; TRBD1 might be the D (5 bases). This TCR came from an adult in good health and CMV-seronegative. The specimen was memory CD4+ T cells from blood. CDR3 DNA sequence: TGCAGCGTTGTAGCTGGGGGTGGGCCCCAGCATTTT. This translates into CSVVAGGGPQHF. Combining the CDR3 with reference TRBV29-1 and TRBJ1-5 gives the whole variable domain SAVISQKPSRDICQRGTSLTIQCQVDSQVTMMFWYRQQPGQSLTLIATANQGSEATYESGFVIDKFPISRPNLTFSTLTVSNMSPEDSSIYLCSVVAGGGPQHFGDGTRLSIL.